This entry concerns a single T cell receptor (beta chain). The antigen remains unidentified. The data were produced by immunoSEQ multiplex PCR, yet TCRdb's version contains in-frame clones alone and is incomplete. The data hold 90,000 to 100,000 clones, with 60% to 75% observed a single time. This sample is part of a study of radiotherapy plus CTLA-4 blockade in lung cancer. Study details: Objective responses emerged in about 20% of patients, and 31% attained disease control.

Trimming took 7 bases from V and 7 from J; bases not matched to a gene: 8. Germline V lookup: CDR1 MNHNS, CDR2 SASEGT. The CDR3 contains 13 residues. Focal radiation plus CTLA-4 blockade with ipilimumab was administered to patients who had chemo-refractory metastatic non-small-cell lung cancer. Points from the study as a whole: According to reports, early shifts in blood T cell clones, alongside interferon-beta, forecast response most accurately. Radiotherapy with ipilimumab was followed by blood expansion of tumor-derived clones.

The clonotype comes from a human donor with non-small cell lung cancer who had a partial response to radiotherapy plus ipilimumab. Some clones in this sample may be carry-over from other donors' samples. Sequencing used peripheral blood, obtained from a patient treated with radiotherapy plus ipilimumab. The chain recombines TRBV6-1 with TRBJ1-1, with 8 bases aligning to TRBD1. The CDR3 DNA follows: TGTGCCAGCAAGGTGAGCAGGGGGCGTGAAGCTTTCTTT. Its protein product is CASKVSRGREAFF.